One sample yielded the 15 T cell receptor beta chains listed below, sequenced in a study of CD8 T cells in ankylosing spondylitis. Each CDR3 protein gets one entry after TCRdb re-called the 5' RACE reads with MiXCR. The sample contains tens of thousands of distinct CDR3 sequences, 4% of which appear only once. The sample was blood, either unsorted or a sorted T cell fraction (not recorded which). All receptors come from a female donor with ankylosing spondylitis or in good health (not recorded which).

This clonotype has a count of ten or more. The chain joins TRBV9 to TRBJ1-1, with 9 bases fitting TRBD1. The V gene's germline CDR1 is SGDLS and CDR2 YYNGEE. The CDR3 spans 17 residues. Germline trimming cut 3 bases from V and 3 bases from J; bases unmatched to any gene: 12. The CDR3 DNA sequence: TGTGCCAGCAGCGCTCATAGCCTCGACAGGGGGGACACTGAAGCTTTCTTT. As protein: CASSAHSLDRGDTEAFF.

This clonotype has ten or more counts. This chain links TRBV9 with TRBJ1-1; D possibly corresponds to TRBD1 (5 bases). Germline V gives CDR1 SGDLS, CDR2 YYNGEE. The germline V and J ends were trimmed by 3 bases and 1 base, with 19 bases remaining between them. The CDR3 has 17 amino acids. CDR3 protein: CASSAGGLGSSNTEAFF. The CDR3 DNA reads TGTGCCAGCAGCGCGGGGGGTTTAGGTTCATCGAACACTGAAGCTTTCTTT.

This clonotype came up many times. CDR3 sequence: CASSLENSPLHF. CDR3 sequence (DNA): TGTGCCAGCAGCCTCGAAAATTCACCCCTCCACTTT. The chain combines TRBV9 with TRBJ1-6, with D hard to call. V was pared by 4 bases and J by 7 bases, with 6 bases between. Germline values: CDR1 SGDLS, CDR2 YYNGEE. This CDR3 has 12 amino acids.

The table lists this clonotype with many counts. The chain is built from TRBV9 and TRBJ1-3; no reliable D call. The CDR3 length is 13 residues. CDR1 and CDR2 from the germline V gene are SGDLS and YYNGEE. Deletions cut 7 bases from V and 2 bases from J, with 10 bases between. CDR3 DNA: TGTGCCAGCCAGGATTCCCCTGGAAACACCATATATTTT. Encoded protein: CASQDSPGNTIYF.

This clonotype was seen at least ten times. The chain joins TRBV9 to TRBJ2-3; 9 nucleotides align to TRBD2. CDR1 and CDR2 from the germline V gene are SGDLS and YYNGEE. This CDR3 contains 17 residues. V shed 0 bases, J shed 2 bases, and the junction held 7 bases outside the gene matches. The CDR3 loop is CASSVARGLAITDTQYF. CDR3 nucleotides: TGTGCCAGCAGCGTAGCTAGGGGACTAGCCATCACAGATACGCAGTATTTT.

This clonotype was seen ten or more times. The V gene is TRBV9, the J gene TRBJ2-1, with 12 bases lining up with TRBD2. The CDR3 has 18 residues. V dropped 3 bases and J dropped 2; count of bases not matched to a gene: 9. The germline V gene encodes CDR1 SGDLS and CDR2 YYNGEE. The CDR3 DNA follows: TGTGCCAGCAGCGGGACTAGCGGGGCTACTTTAACCTACAATGAGCAGTTCTTC. Translated, it gives CASSGTSGATLTYNEQFF.

Many counts were recorded for this clonotype. V usage is TRBV9 and J usage is TRBJ2-5, with D maybe TRBD2 (5 bases). Trimming removed 1 base from V and 0 bases from J, with 10 bases in between. The CDR3 covers 15 residues. Germline V gene data show CDR1 as SGDLS and CDR2 as YYNGEE. The DNA for the CDR3 is TGTGCCAGCAGCGTACAATCGGGGAACCAAGAGACCCAGTACTTC. Residues: CASSVQSGNQETQYF.

This clonotype was observed many times. The CDR3 loop is CASSVALGAGAYNEQFF. The CDR3 bases are TGTGCCAGCAGCGTAGCTCTAGGGGCGGGTGCCTACAATGAGCAGTTCTTC. V and J are TRBV9 and TRBJ2-1; either TRBD1 or TRBD2 may supply D (5 bases each). Trimming cost V 0 bases and J 2 bases, with 15 bases left between them. Germline-derived CDR1 and CDR2 are SGDLS and YYNGEE. The CDR3 sequence is 17 residues long.

The gene calls are TRBV7-3 and TRBJ1-5; D is uncertain. This CDR3 region has 14 residues. V was shortened by 4 bases and J by 0 bases, with 7 bases between the two germline ends. Germline CDR1 reads SGHTA; CDR2 reads FQGTGA. The CDR3 loop reads CASSCRNSNQPQHF. In DNA, the CDR3 is TGTGCCAGCAGCTGCAGGAATAGCAATCAGCCCCAGCATTTT.

Worth noting for this clonotype: A much more abundant neighbour one base away suggests this may be a read error. The chain is built from TRBV9 and TRBJ2-3; D might be TRBD1 (6 bases). Germline lookup yields CDR1 SGDLS and CDR2 YYNGEE. The CDR3 runs 12 residues. CDR3 DNA sequence: TGTGCCAGCAGTCTACAGGGTGATACGCGGTATTTT. It specifies CASSLQGDTRYF. Using reference TRBV9 and TRBJ2-3 for the parts outside the CDR3, the full variable domain is DSGVTQTPKHLITATGQRVTLRCSPRSGDLSVYWYQQSLDQGLQFLIQYYNGEERAKGNILERFSAQQFPDLHSELNLSSLELGDSALYFCASSLQGDTRYFGPGTRLTVL.

The table lists this clonotype with a few counts. The chain employs TRBV9 and TRBJ2-1; 13 bases agree with TRBD2. From germline, CDR1 is SGDLS and CDR2 YYNGEE. V gave up 2 bases and J gave up 3 bases; unmatched junction bases: 2. This CDR3 region has 16 residues. CDR3 loop: CASSVGTSGVYNEQFF. For the CDR3, the DNA is TGTGCCAGCAGCGTTGGGACTAGCGGGGTCTACAATGAGCAGTTCTTC.

This clonotype was observed many times. This sequence joins TRBV9 and TRBJ2-1; 7 bases match TRBD2. CDR1 is SGDLS and CDR2 is YYNGEE in the germline V gene. With 4 bases clipped from V and 0 bases from J, the junction kept 7 bases outside the gene matches. The CDR3 totals 16 residues. As DNA, the CDR3 is TGTGCCAGCAGCCTCGGGCGGGGGAGCTCCTACAATGAGCAGTTCTTC. This codes for CASSLGRGSSYNEQFF.

This clonotype has ten or more counts. The chain carries TRBV28 and TRBJ2-4, with TRBD1 matching 9 bases. The CDR3 has 14 residues. The V and J ends lost 3 bases and 8 bases, in that order; junction bases with no gene match: 5. Germline CDR1 MDHEN, CDR2 SYDVKM. CDR3 loop: CASSFTGGRDIQYF. The CDR3 DNA reads as TGTGCCAGCAGTTTTACAGGGGGCCGGGACATTCAGTACTTC.

This clonotype was found many times. The chain employs TRBV9 and TRBJ1-1; weak D call: TRBD1 (5 bases). Trimming took 3 bases from V and 3 from J, leaving 12 bases between them. Germline V lookup: CDR1 SGDLS, CDR2 YYNGEE. The CDR3 has 14 amino acids. The CDR3 loop reads CASSGGTADTEAFF. DNA of the CDR3: TGTGCCAGCAGCGGAGGGACCGCCGACACTGAAGCTTTCTTT.

This clonotype was seen many times. The V and J genes are TRBV9 and TRBJ2-5, with 10 bases matching TRBD2. The CDR3 runs to 16 residues. Trimming removed 4 bases from V and 7 bases from J; junction bases left unmatched: 13. Germline-derived CDR1 and CDR2 are SGDLS and YYNGEE. The CDR3 spells CASSQGLAETAGTQYF. The CDR3 DNA follows: TGTGCCAGCAGCCAAGGACTAGCGGAGACTGCGGGGACCCAGTACTTC.